Included here is one TCR beta chain sequence, with context. These data come from a study of blood T cell repertoires in COVID-19. Turning to the study itself: From T cells, B-cell-depleted T cells, or PBMCs came the material, which was cDNA or gDNA.

Trimming took off 1 base at V and 7 bases at J, with 18 bases between the two ends. Germline assignment: CDR1 SGDLS and CDR2 YYNGEE. The CDR3 spans 15 residues. Generated by immunoSEQ multiplex PCR, the TCRdb table keeps only in-frame clones and is missing some. The table lists some 150,000 clones, roughly 86% of them singletons. The sequenced sample consisted of peripheral blood. This TCR came from a man aged 35-49 years who had recovered from COVID-19. The V and J genes are TRBV9 and TRBJ2-7; D might be TRBD2 (6 bases). The CDR3 coding sequence is TGTGCCAGCAGCGTACCGGGAGCGATCCGGACTGAGCAGTACTTC. Encoded protein: CASSVPGAIRTEQYF.